The T cell receptor (beta chain) described here comes from a study of identical twins. This clonotype occurred many times. Its target is not known. TCRdb recomputed calls from the 5' RACE reads with MiXCR, one row per CDR3 protein. Here the sample spans 570,000 or so distinct CDR3 sequences, roughly 9.9% being singletons. Germline trimming cut 4 bases from V and 5 bases from J; bases unmatched to any gene: 17. The germline CDR1 and CDR2 sequences are SGHRS and YFSETQ. The length of the CDR3 is 18 residues. Overall study findings and caveats: There was more out-of-frame TCR alpha sharing in monozygotic twins than models estimated.

These data were also filed under a second study, of yellow fever vaccine responses in identical twins.

The sample comprised PBMCs. The sequence was collected from a woman younger than 35 in good health. J is TRBJ2-5 and V is TRBV5-1; 10 bases are a match to TRBD2. The CDR3 region is CASSQYFLTSGSGETQYF. The CDR3 region has the DNA TGCGCCAGCAGCCAATACTTCTTGACTAGCGGGTCAGGGGAGACCCAGTACTTC. The full variable domain, with the rest looked up from reference TRBV5-1 and TRBJ2-5, is KAGVTQTPRYLIKTRGQQVTLSCSPISGHRSVSWYQQTPGQGLQFLFEYFSETQRNKGNFPGRFSGRQFSNSRSEMNVSTLELGDSALYLCASSQYFLTSGSGETQYFGPGTRLLVL.